This T cell receptor (beta chain) was found in a study of yellow fever vaccine responses in identical twins. Germline V gene lookup returns CDR1 SGHDT and CDR2 YYEEEE. The CDR3 is 15 amino acids. V lost 1 base and J lost 0; bases outside the gene matches: 4. Points on this clonotype: Its antigen is as yet unknown.

Regarding the study as a whole: On the reported evidence, twins' vaccine T cell responses seemed partly convergent and partly personalized.

TCRdb re-derived calls from the RT-PCR reads in MiXCR, one entry per CDR3 protein. The sample records some 1,200 distinct CDR3 sequences, around four fifths being singletons. The receptor was isolated from a female donor who received the yellow fever vaccine. This chain connects TRBV5-6 to TRBJ2-7; 7 bases agree with TRBD1. The sample here was T cells from blood (PBMCs), unsorted or a sorted subset (not recorded which), taken before or after yellow fever vaccination (not recorded which). The CDR3 nucleotides read TGTGCCAGCAGCTTGAGGGGGCTGAGCTCCTACGAGCAGTACTTC. As protein: CASSLRGLSSYEQYF.